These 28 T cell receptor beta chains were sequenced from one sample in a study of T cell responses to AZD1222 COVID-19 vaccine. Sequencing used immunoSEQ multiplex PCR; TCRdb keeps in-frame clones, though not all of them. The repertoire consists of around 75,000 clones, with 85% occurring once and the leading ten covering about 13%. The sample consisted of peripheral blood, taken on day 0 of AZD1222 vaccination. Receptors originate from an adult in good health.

This CDR3 reads CASSPPPKDTEAFF. The CDR3 DNA sequence: TGTGCCAGCTCACCTCCTCCCAAGGACACTGAAGCTTTCTTT. The chain employs TRBV18 and TRBJ1-1, with no clear D. The CDR3 sequence is 14 residues long. V was clipped by 3 bases and J by 3 bases, with 11 bases between them. Germline CDR1 is KGHSH and CDR2 is LQKENI.

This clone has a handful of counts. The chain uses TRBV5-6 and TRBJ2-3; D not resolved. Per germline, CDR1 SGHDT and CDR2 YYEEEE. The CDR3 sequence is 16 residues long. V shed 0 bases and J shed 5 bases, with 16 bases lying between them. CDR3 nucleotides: TGTGCCAGCAGCTTGGCCTTGGGCGGTGACGGAGATACGCAGTATTTT. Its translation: CASSLALGGDGDTQYF.

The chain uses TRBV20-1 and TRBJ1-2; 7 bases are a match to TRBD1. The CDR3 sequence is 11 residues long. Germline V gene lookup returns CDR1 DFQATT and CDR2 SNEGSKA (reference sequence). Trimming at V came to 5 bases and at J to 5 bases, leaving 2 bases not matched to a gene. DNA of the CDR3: TGCAGTGCTGAGACAGGGTATGGCTACACCTTC. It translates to CSAETGYGYTF.

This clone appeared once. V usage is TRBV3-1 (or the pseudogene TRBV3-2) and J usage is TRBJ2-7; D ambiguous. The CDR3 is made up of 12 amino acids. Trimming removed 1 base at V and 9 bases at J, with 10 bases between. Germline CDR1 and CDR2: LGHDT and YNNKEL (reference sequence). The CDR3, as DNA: TGTGCCAGCAGCCAAGGGTCCCCCGGGCAGTACTTC. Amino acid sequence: CASSQGSPGQYF.

CDR3 nucleotides: TGTGCCAGTAGTATTAGGGACAGAAGTATGGTGACCCAGTACTTC. Residues: CASSIRDRSMVTQYF. The V and J genes are TRBV19 and TRBJ2-5; TRBD1 agrees at 7 bases. CDR1 and CDR2 from the germline V gene are LNHDA and SQIVND (reference sequence). This CDR3 comprises 15 residues. Losses at the gene ends were 3 bases for V and 7 bases for J; bases not matched to a gene: 11.

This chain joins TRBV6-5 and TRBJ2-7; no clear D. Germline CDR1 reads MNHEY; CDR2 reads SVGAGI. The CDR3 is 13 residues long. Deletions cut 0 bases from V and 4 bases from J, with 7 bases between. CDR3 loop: CASSYSGAYEQYF. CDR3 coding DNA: TGTGCCAGCAGTTACTCTGGTGCGTACGAGCAGTACTTC.

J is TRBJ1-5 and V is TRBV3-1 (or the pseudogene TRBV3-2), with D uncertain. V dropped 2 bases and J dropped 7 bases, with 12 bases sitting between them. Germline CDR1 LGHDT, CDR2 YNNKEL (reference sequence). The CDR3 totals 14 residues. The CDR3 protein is CASSQPGNGQPQHF. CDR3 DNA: TGTGCCAGCAGCCAACCGGGAAACGGGCAGCCCCAGCATTTT.

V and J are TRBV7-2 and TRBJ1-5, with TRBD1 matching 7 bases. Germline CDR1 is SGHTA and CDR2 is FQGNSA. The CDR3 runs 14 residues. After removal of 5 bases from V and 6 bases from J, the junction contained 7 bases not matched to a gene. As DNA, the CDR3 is TGTGCCAGCAGCGCCGACAGGGACGGTCAGCCCCAGCATTTT. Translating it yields CASSADRDGQPQHF.

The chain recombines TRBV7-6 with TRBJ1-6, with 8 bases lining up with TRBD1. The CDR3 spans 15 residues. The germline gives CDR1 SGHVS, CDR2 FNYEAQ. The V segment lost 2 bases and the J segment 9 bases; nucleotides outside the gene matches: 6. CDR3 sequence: CASSLRWQGASPLHF. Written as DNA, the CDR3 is TGTGCCAGCAGCTTACGTTGGCAGGGGGCTTCACCCCTCCACTTT. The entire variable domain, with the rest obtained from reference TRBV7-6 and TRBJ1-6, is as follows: GAGVSQSPRYKVTKRGQDVALRCDPISGHVSLYWYRQALGQGPEFLTYFNYEAQQDKSGLPNDRFSAERPEGSISTLTIQRTEQRDSAMYRCASSLRWQGASPLHFGNGTRLTVT.

The CDR3 DNA sequence: TGTGCCAGCAGCCTAGTGCCCTCTGGGGCCAACGTCCTGACTTTC. It translates to CASSLVPSGANVLTF. The chain recombines TRBV7-8 with TRBJ2-6; no clear D gene. The germline V gene has CDR1 SGHVS and CDR2 FQNEAQ. V lost 5 bases and J 0 bases, leaving 8 bases between the germline ends. There are 15 residues in the CDR3. The full variable domain, in which reference TRBV7-8 and TRBJ2-6 provide the parts outside the CDR3, is GAGVSQSPRYKVAKRGQDVALRCDPISGHVSLFWYQQALGQGPEFLTYFQNEAQLDKSGLPSDRFFAERPEGSVSTLKIQRTQQEDSAVYLCASSLVPSGANVLTFGAGSRLTVL.

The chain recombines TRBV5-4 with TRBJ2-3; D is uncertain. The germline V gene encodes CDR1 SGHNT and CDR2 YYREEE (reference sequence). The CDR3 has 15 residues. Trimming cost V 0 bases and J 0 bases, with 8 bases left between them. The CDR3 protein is CASSLGASSTDTQYF. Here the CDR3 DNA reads TGTGCCAGCAGCTTGGGGGCCTCTAGCACAGATACGCAGTATTTT.

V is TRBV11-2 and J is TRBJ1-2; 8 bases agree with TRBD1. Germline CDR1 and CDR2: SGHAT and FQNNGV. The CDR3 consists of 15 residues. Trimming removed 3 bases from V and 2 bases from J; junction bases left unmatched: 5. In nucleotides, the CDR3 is TGTGCCAGCAGCTTTTTCACAGGGGGAAACTATGGCTACACCTTC. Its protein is CASSFFTGGNYGYTF.

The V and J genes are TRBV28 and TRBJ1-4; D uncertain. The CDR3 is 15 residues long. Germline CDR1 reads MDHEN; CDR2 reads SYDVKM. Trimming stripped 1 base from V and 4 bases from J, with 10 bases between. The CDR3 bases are TGTGCCAGCAGTTTATTAGGCCAGATTAATGAAAAACTGTTTTTT. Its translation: CASSLLGQINEKLFF.

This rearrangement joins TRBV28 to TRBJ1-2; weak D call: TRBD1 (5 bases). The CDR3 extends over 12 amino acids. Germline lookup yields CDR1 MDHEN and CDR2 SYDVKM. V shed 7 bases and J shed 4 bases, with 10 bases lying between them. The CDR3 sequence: CASTNRIYGYTF. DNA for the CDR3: TGTGCCAGCACAAACAGGATCTATGGCTACACCTTC.

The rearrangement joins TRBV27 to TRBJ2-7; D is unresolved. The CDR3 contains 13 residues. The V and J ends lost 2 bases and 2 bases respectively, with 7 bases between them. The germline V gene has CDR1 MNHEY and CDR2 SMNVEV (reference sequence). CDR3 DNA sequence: TGTGCCAGCAGTTTAGGTTGGACCTACGAGCAGTACTTC. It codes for CASSLGWTYEQYF.

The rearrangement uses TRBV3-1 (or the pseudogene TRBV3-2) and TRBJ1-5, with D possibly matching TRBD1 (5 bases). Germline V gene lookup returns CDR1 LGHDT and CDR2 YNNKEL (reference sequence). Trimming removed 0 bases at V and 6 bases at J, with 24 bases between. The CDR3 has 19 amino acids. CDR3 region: CASSQEDNTTWGRGQPQHF. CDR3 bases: TGTGCCAGCAGCCAAGAGGATAATACGACGTGGGGCAGAGGTCAGCCCCAGCATTTT.

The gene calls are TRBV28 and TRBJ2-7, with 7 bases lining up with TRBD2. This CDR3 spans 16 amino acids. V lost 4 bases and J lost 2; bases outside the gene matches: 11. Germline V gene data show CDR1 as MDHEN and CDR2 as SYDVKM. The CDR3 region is CASSSTGWGLPYEQYF. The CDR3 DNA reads TGTGCCAGCAGTTCCACCGGTTGGGGACTACCCTACGAGCAGTACTTC. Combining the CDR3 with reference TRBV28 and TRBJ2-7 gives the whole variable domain DVKVTQSSRYLVKRTGEKVFLECVQDMDHENMFWYRQDPGLGLRLIYFSYDVKMKEKGDIPEGYSVSREKKERFSLILESASTNQTSMYLCASSSTGWGLPYEQYFGPGTRLTVT.

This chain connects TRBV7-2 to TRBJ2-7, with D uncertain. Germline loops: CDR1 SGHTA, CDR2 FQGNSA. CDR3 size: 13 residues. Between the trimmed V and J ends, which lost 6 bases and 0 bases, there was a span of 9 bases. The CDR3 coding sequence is TGTGCCAGCAGAGACCTAGGCTCCTACGAGCAGTACTTC. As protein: CASRDLGSYEQYF.

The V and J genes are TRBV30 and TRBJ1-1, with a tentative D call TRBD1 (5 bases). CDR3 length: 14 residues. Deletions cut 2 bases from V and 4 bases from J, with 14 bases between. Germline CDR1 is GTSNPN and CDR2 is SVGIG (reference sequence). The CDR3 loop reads CAWSRGLTSTEAFF. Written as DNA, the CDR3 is TGTGCCTGGAGTCGGGGACTGACGAGCACTGAAGCTTTCTTT.

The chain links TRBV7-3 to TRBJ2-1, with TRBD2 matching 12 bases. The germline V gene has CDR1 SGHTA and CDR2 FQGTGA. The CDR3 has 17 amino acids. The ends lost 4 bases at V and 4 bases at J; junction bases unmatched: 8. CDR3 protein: CASSSQTGTSGYNEQFF. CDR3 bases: TGTGCCAGCAGCTCCCAAACGGGGACTAGCGGGTACAATGAGCAGTTCTTC.

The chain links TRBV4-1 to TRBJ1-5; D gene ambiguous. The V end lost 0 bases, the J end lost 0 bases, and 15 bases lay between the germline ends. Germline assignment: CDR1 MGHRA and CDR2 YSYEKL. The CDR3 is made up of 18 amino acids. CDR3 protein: CASSQDRRDTHSNQPQHF. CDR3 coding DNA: TGCGCCAGCAGCCAAGACAGAAGAGACACCCATAGCAATCAGCCCCAGCATTTT.

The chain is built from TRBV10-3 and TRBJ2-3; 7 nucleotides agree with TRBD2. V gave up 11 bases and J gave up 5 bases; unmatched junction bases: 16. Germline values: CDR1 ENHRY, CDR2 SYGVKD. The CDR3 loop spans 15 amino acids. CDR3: CASRAPKRGIDTQYF. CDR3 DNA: TGTGCCTCCCGAGCACCAAAGCGGGGAATAGATACGCAGTATTTT.

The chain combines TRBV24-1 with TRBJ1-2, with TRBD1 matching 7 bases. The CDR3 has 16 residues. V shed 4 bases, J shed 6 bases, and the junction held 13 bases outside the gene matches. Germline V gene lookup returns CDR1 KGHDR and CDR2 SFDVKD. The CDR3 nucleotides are TGTGCCACCAGTGACGCGAATCAGGGGGATATCGATGGCTACACCTTC. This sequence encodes CATSDANQGDIDGYTF.

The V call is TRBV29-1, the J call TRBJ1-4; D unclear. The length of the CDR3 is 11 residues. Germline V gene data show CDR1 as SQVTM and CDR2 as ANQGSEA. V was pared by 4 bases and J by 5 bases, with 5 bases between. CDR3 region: CSVGRNEKLFF. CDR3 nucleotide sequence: TGCAGCGTTGGGAGAAATGAAAAACTGTTTTTT.

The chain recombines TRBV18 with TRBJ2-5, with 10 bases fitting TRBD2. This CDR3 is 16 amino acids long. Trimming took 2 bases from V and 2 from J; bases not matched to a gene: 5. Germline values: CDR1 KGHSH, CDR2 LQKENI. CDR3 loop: CASSPSSGGSQETQYF. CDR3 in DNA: TGTGCCAGCTCACCAAGTAGCGGGGGGTCGCAAGAGACCCAGTACTTC.

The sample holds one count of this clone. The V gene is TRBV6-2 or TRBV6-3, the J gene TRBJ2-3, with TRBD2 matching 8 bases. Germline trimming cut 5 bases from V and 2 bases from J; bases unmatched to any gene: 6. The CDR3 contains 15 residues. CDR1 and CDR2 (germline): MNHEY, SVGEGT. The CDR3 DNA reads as TGTGCCAGCAGTAGGGGACTAGTTGTCACAGATACGCAGTATTTT. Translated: CASSRGLVVTDTQYF.

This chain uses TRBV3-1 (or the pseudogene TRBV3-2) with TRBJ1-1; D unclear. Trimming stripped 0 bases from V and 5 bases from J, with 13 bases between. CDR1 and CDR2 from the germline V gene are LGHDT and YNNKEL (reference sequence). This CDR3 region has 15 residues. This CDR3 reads CASSQDASWITEAFF. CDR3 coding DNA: TGTGCCAGCAGCCAAGATGCCTCCTGGATTACTGAAGCTTTCTTT.

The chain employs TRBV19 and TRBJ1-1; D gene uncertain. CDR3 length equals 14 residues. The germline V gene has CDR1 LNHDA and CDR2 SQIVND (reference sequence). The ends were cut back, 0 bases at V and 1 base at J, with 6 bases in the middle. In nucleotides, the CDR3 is TGTGCCAGTAGTATAGATCTGAGGAACACTGAAGCTTTCTTT. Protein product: CASSIDLRNTEAFF.